Shown below are 29 T cell receptor beta chains from a single sample sequenced in a study of blood T cell repertoires in COVID-19. Clones were read by immunoSEQ multiplex PCR, and TCRdb kept only the in-frame ones, dropping some. The repertoire holds over 45,000 clones, with around 91% as singletons. Sequenced: peripheral blood. The origin of the receptors is an older woman with active COVID-19.

This chain links TRBV19 with TRBJ1-5; tentatively, D is TRBD1 (6 bases). Deletions cut 6 bases from V and 2 bases from J, with 14 bases between. Germline values: CDR1 LNHDA, CDR2 SQIVND (reference sequence). The length of the CDR3 is 15 residues. CDR3 loop: CASSLGGVGNQPQHF. In DNA form, the CDR3 reads TGTGCCAGTAGCCTAGGGGGGGTTGGCAATCAGCCCCAGCATTTT.

CDR3 in DNA: TGTGCCAGCTCACCTGACCGGTACAGATCCTACGAGCAGTACTTC. Protein sequence: CASSPDRYRSYEQYF. V usage is TRBV18 and J usage is TRBJ2-7, with unresolved D. This CDR3 contains 15 residues. V gave up 3 bases and J gave up 1 base, with 13 bases separating them. The germline CDR1 and CDR2 sequences are KGHSH and LQKENI.

V usage is TRBV7-2 and J usage is TRBJ2-1; 8 bases fit TRBD1. The trim removed 5 bases at V and 7 bases at J, leaving 10 bases unmatched. CDR3 length: 15 residues. CDR1 and CDR2 from the germline V gene are SGHTA and FQGNSA. CDR3 in amino acids: CASSTTGQATNEQFF. The CDR3, as DNA: TGTGCCAGCAGCACAACGGGACAGGCGACAAATGAGCAGTTCTTC.

The CDR3 sequence is CASSLVGTDYEQYF. CDR3 bases: TGCGCCAGCAGCTTGGTGGGGACAGACTACGAGCAGTACTTC. The rearrangement links TRBV5-1 to TRBJ2-7, with 7 bases that match TRBD1. Per germline, CDR1 SGHRS and CDR2 YFSETQ. CDR3 length: 14 amino acids. The V gene end was trimmed by 0 bases and the J gene end by 3 bases; junction bases not matched to a gene: 3.

This clone has more than one count but fewer than ten. CDR3 coding DNA: TGTGCCACCAGCAGAAGGGGGAATTACGAGCAGTACTTC. Encoded protein: CATSRRGNYEQYF. The V call is TRBV15, the J call TRBJ2-7; perhaps TRBD1 as D (6 bases). The CDR3 totals 13 residues. V gave up 2 bases and J gave up 4 bases, with 9 bases separating them. Per germline, CDR1 LNHNV and CDR2 YYDKDF (reference sequence).

The chain is built from TRBV24-1 and TRBJ2-3; D unclear. This CDR3 comprises 13 residues. The V end lost 0 bases, the J end lost 5 bases, and 5 bases lay between the germline ends. In germline, CDR1 is KGHDR, CDR2 SFDVKD. DNA for the CDR3: TGTGCCACCAGTGATTTGCGCGGAGATACGCAGTATTTT. Translating it yields CATSDLRGDTQYF.

The chain couples TRBV7-8 to TRBJ1-5, with a weak D call TRBD1 (6 bases). This CDR3 is 16 amino acids long. Germline V lookup: CDR1 SGHVS, CDR2 FQNEAQ. Trimming left V 2 bases short and J 7 bases short, with 18 bases between. The CDR3 DNA reads TGTGCCAGCAGCTTACCAAGGGGGGCGGGGGAACAGCCCCAGCATTTT. It is translated as CASSLPRGAGEQPQHF.

This chain links TRBV7-6 with TRBJ2-1, with 7 bases that match TRBD1. The V gene's germline CDR1 is SGHVS and CDR2 FNYEAQ. V shed 2 bases and J 6 bases; nucleotides not matched to a gene: 4. This CDR3 has 14 amino acids. The CDR3 sequence: CASSLRTGFNEQFF. The CDR3 DNA follows: TGTGCCAGCAGCTTAAGGACAGGCTTCAATGAGCAGTTCTTC.

CDR3 loop: CASSLLDRGSNQPQHF. In nucleotides, the CDR3 is TGTGCCAGCAGCTTACTCGACAGGGGCAGCAATCAGCCCCAGCATTTT. The chain employs TRBV7-4 and TRBJ1-5; TRBD1 matches 8 bases. Germline CDR1 SGHVT, CDR2 SQSDAQ. The length of the CDR3 is 16 residues. After removal of 2 bases from V and 1 base from J, the junction contained 4 bases not matched to a gene.

V usage is TRBV6-5 and J usage is TRBJ2-7; D is uncertain. The CDR3 runs 11 residues. Germline V gene lookup returns CDR1 MNHEY and CDR2 SVGAGI. V was pared by 2 bases and J by 9 bases, with 8 bases between. CDR3 DNA: TGTGCCAGCAGTTACGGTGCAGTGCAGTACTTC. Protein: CASSYGAVQYF.

This chain uses TRBV5-6 with TRBJ1-5; 7 nucleotides line up with TRBD1. The V and J ends lost 1 base and 8 bases, in that order; junction bases with no gene match: 6. This CDR3 is built from 14 residues. Germline values: CDR1 SGHDT, CDR2 YYEEEE. As DNA, the CDR3 is TGTGCCAGCAGCTTGTGGGGCAGGGGGGAGCCCCAGCATTTT. Amino acid sequence: CASSLWGRGEPQHF.

The genes are TRBV27 and TRBJ2-7; TRBD2 matches 10 bases. CDR3 length equals 13 residues. V lost 4 bases, J lost 3 bases, and 0 bases stayed unmatched. CDR1 is MNHEY and CDR2 is SMNVEV in the germline V gene (reference sequence). Here the CDR3 reads CASSSSGGYEQYF. CDR3 DNA sequence: TGTGCCAGCAGTTCTAGCGGGGGCTACGAGCAGTACTTC.

This clone has only a few counts. This chain uses TRBV7-6 with TRBJ2-2; D perhaps matches TRBD2 (6 bases). Deletions cut 10 bases from V and 2 bases from J, with 14 bases between. The V gene's germline CDR1 is SGHVS and CDR2 FNYEAQ. The CDR3 is 14 residues long. As DNA, the CDR3 is TGTGCCACTCAAACGGGGGTCAACACCGGGGAGCTGTTTTTT. This sequence encodes CATQTGVNTGELFF.

The chain joins TRBV5-1 to TRBJ2-1, with a possible D match to TRBD1 (5 bases). V was trimmed by 2 bases and J by 7 bases, leaving 19 bases between them. CDR3 length: 16 residues. Germline lookup yields CDR1 SGHRS and CDR2 YFSETQ. The CDR3 DNA is TGCGCCAGCAGCTTTCGGCCAGGGATTTTGAGGAATGAGCAGTTCTTC. The encoded protein is CASSFRPGILRNEQFF.

Worth noting for this clone: A junction boundary mismatches the germline segment, possibly from a read error. The chain links TRBV6-2 or TRBV6-3 to TRBJ2-2; no clear D gene. CDR3 length: 13 residues. Germline CDR1 reads MNHEY; CDR2 reads SVGEGT. The CDR3 sequence: CASSYSNSGELFF. CDR3 bases: TGTGCCAGCAGTTACTCGAACAGCGGGGAGCTGTTTTTT.

This sequence joins TRBV19 and TRBJ2-1, with 7 bases lining up with TRBD2. Losses at the gene ends were 3 bases for V and 9 bases for J; bases not matched to a gene: 17. Germline CDR1 LNHDA, CDR2 SQIVND (reference sequence). The CDR3 runs 17 residues. The CDR3 sequence: CASSISPGTAGVREQFF. As DNA, the CDR3 is TGTGCCAGTAGTATCTCCCCCGGGACCGCGGGGGTTCGTGAGCAGTTCTTC. The full variable domain, rest sourced from reference TRBV19 and TRBJ2-1, is DGGITQSPKYLFRKEGQNVTLSCEQNLNHDAMYWYRQDPGQGLRLIYYSQIVNDFQKGDIAEGYSVSREKKESFPLTVTSAQKNPTAFYLCASSISPGTAGVREQFFGPGTRLTVL.

The rearrangement uses TRBV4-1 and TRBJ1-1; D may be TRBD1 (5 bases). This CDR3 comprises 14 residues. Between the trimmed V and J ends, which lost 3 bases and 4 bases, there was a span of 12 bases. CDR1 and CDR2 (germline): MGHRA, YSYEKL. The CDR3 DNA sequence: TGCGCCAGCAGCCACCCCAGGGTAAGCACTGAAGCTTTCTTT. Translation: CASSHPRVSTEAFF.

This clone was seen only once. The chain carries TRBV30 and TRBJ1-2, with D perhaps matching TRBD1 (6 bases). Per the germline V gene, CDR1 is GTSNPN and CDR2 is SVGIG (reference sequence). This CDR3 is 15 amino acids long. The germline V and J ends were trimmed by 3 bases and 3 bases, with 17 bases remaining between them. This CDR3 reads CAWSRGGGWDYGYTF. CDR3 bases: TGTGCCTGGAGCCGAGGCGGGGGCTGGGACTATGGCTACACCTTC.

The chain links TRBV5-4 to TRBJ2-5; 8 nucleotides agree with TRBD1. J was trimmed by 3 bases and V by 4 bases; bases with no gene match: 5. This CDR3 is built from 14 residues. CDR1 and CDR2 from the germline V gene are SGHNT and YYREEE (reference sequence). Here the CDR3 DNA reads TGTGCCAGCAGCCCCGGACAGGGTGAAGAGACCCAGTACTTC. Its protein product is CASSPGQGEETQYF.

The genes are TRBV12-3 or TRBV12-4 and TRBJ2-1; D is perhaps TRBD1 (5 bases). The CDR3 runs to 13 residues. Trimming pared 4 bases from V and 4 bases from J, leaving 8 bases between. The CDR3 loop is CASSSTVYNEQFF. As DNA, the CDR3 is TGTGCCAGCAGTTCGACAGTGTACAATGAGCAGTTCTTC.

The chain combines TRBV3-1 (or the pseudogene TRBV3-2) with TRBJ1-5; D is possibly TRBD1 (5 bases). Germline V gene lookup returns CDR1 LGHDT and CDR2 YNNKEL (reference sequence). Trimming removed 1 base at V and 5 bases at J, with 15 bases between. The CDR3 covers 16 residues. CDR3 bases: TGTGCCAGCAGCCAAGGGACGACAGTTAGAGATCAGCCCCAGCATTTT. Encoded protein: CASSQGTTVRDQPQHF.

The rearrangement joins TRBV18 to TRBJ2-2; TRBD1 matches at 7 bases. Germline-derived CDR1 and CDR2 are KGHSH and LQKENI. Trimming at V came to 4 bases and at J to 5 bases, leaving 1 base not matched to a gene. The CDR3 has 13 residues. This CDR3 reads CASSLQGTGELFF. CDR3 bases: TGTGCCAGCTCACTACAGGGGACCGGGGAGCTGTTTTTT.

This chain uses TRBV25-1 with TRBJ1-6; the match to TRBD1 covers 7 bases. J gave up 9 bases and V 6 bases, and 8 bases lay outside the gene matches. The CDR3 has 14 amino acids. The V gene's germline CDR1 is MGHDK and CDR2 SYGVNS. The CDR3 DNA sequence: TGTGCCAGCAGCGTTGGGACAGTCGGTTCACCCCTCCACTTT. This codes for CASSVGTVGSPLHF.

This clone was counted a single time. This chain links TRBV6-2 or TRBV6-3 with TRBJ2-3, with TRBD2 as a possible D gene (5 bases). The CDR3 runs to 19 residues. The germline CDR1 and CDR2 sequences are MNHEY and SVGEGT. V was trimmed by 5 bases and J by 2 bases, leaving 26 bases between them. The CDR3 DNA reads as TGTGCCAGCAGTCCCACGCGGGTCGGACTCAATATGCCCACAGATACGCAGTATTTT. Encoded protein: CASSPTRVGLNMPTDTQYF.

The chain employs TRBV24-1 and TRBJ2-6, with D uncertain. In germline, CDR1 is KGHDR, CDR2 SFDVKD. V lost 2 bases, J lost 3 bases, and 4 bases lay in between. The CDR3 consists of 14 residues. CDR3 sequence: CATSDSSGANVLTF. The CDR3 nucleotides are TGTGCCACCAGTGATTCGAGTGGGGCCAACGTCCTGACTTTC.

The chain carries TRBV7-8 and TRBJ1-2, with 7 bases fitting TRBD1. Trimming took 5 bases from V and 1 from J; bases not matched to a gene: 13. Germline CDR1 is SGHVS and CDR2 is FQNEAQ. The CDR3 runs 17 residues. CDR3 sequence (DNA): TGTGCCAGCAGCCGCCGCCGCTTGGACAGGAATAACTATGGCTACACCTTC. Translating it yields CASSRRRLDRNNYGYTF.

V gene TRBV7-3 combines with J gene TRBJ2-1; TRBD1 agrees at 7 bases. CDR1 and CDR2 from the germline V gene are SGHTA and FQGTGA. The J segment lost 10 bases and the V segment lost 4 bases, leaving 7 bases of the junction unmatched. The CDR3 runs 13 residues. CDR3 in DNA: TGTGCCAGCAGCTCGACAGGGTACCGGGAGCAGTTCTTC. This gives the protein CASSSTGYREQFF.

V usage is TRBV7-2 and J usage is TRBJ2-1, with TRBD2 matching over 11 bases. The CDR3 spans 15 residues. Per germline, CDR1 SGHTA and CDR2 FQGNSA. V was clipped by 5 bases and J by 3 bases; unmatched bases: 3. CDR3 in amino acids: CASSVLAGGYNEQFF. CDR3 DNA sequence: TGTGCCAGCAGCGTCCTAGCGGGGGGCTACAATGAGCAGTTCTTC.

The chain is built from TRBV5-1 and TRBJ2-4, with D perhaps TRBD1 (6 bases). CDR1 SGHRS and CDR2 YFSETQ come from the germline V gene. This CDR3 is 17 amino acids long. Trimming pared 0 bases from V and 0 bases from J, leaving 13 bases between. The CDR3, as DNA: TGCGCCAGCAGCTTGGAAACAGGGTTTCCAGCCAAAAACATTCAGTACTTC. Translating gives CASSLETGFPAKNIQYF.